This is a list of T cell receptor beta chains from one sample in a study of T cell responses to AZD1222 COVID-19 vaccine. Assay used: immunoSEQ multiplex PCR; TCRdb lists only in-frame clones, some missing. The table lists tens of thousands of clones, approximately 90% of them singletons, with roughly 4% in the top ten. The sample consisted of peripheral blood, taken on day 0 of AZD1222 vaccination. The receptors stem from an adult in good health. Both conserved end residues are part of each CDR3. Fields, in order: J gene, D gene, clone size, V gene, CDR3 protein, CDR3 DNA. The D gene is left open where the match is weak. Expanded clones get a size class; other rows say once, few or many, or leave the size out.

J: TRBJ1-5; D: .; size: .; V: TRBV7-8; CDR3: CASSRTVQEPQHF; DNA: TGTGCCAGCAGCCGGACTGTACAAGAGCCCCAGCATTTT
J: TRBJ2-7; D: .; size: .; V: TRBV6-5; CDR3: CASTQRPGYEQYF; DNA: TGTGCCAGCACTCAACGGCCGGGCTACGAGCAGTACTTC
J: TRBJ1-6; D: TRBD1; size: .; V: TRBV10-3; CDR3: CAISDRQGTSTLHF; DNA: TGTGCCATCAGTGACCGACAGGGGACTTCGACCCTCCACTTT
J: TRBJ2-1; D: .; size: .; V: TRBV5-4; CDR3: CASTTPHLPGTANEQFF; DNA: TGTGCCAGCACCACCCCCCACCTACCAGGGACGGCGAATGAGCAGTTCTTC
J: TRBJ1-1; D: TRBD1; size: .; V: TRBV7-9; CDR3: CASSPMGQGENTEAFF; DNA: TGTGCCAGCAGCCCCATGGGACAGGGAGAGAACACTGAAGCTTTCTTT
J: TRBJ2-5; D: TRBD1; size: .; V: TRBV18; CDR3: CASSPPGQQETQYF; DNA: TGTGCCAGCTCACCACCGGGACAGCAAGAGACCCAGTACTTC
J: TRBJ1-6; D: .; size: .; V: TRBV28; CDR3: CASSLLKDTHF; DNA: TGTGCCAGCAGTTTATTGAAGGACACCCACTTT
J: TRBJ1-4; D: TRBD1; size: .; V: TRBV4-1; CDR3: CASSLSGTGNEKLFF; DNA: TGCGCCAGCAGCCTTTCCGGGACAGGGAATGAAAAACTGTTTTTT
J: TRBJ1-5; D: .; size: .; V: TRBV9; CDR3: CASSGTGSNQPQHF; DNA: TGTGCCAGCAGCGGTACAGGCTCCAATCAGCCCCAGCATTTT
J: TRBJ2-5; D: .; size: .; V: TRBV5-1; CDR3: CASGQETQYF; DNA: TGCGCCAGCGGGCAAGAGACCCAGTACTTC
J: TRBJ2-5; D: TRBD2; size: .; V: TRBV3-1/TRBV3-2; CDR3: CASSPTSGGGAETQYF; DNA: TGTGCCAGCAGCCCAACCTCTGGCGGGGGGGCGGAGACCCAGTACTTC
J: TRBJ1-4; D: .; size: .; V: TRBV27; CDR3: CASSLSGGQAGGLFF; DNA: TGTGCCAGCAGTTTATCGGGGGGGCAGGCTGGTGGACTGTTTTTT
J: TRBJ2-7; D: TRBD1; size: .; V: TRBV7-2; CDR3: CASSGRGYEQYF; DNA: TGTGCCAGCAGCGGCAGGGGGTACGAGCAGTACTTC
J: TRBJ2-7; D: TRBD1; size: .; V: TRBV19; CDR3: CASSAPGQGAYEQYF; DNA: TGTGCCAGTAGTGCCCCGGGACAGGGGGCCTACGAGCAGTACTTC
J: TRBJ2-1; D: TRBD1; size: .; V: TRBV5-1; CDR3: CASSDGTGIFNEQFF; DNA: TGCGCCAGCAGCGATGGGACAGGAATTTTCAATGAGCAGTTCTTC
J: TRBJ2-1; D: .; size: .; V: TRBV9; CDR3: CASSVRARVNNEQFF; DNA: TGTGCCAGCAGCGTACGGGCGAGGGTGAACAATGAGCAGTTCTTC
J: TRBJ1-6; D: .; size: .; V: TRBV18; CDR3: CASSPRRAGEPLHF; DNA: TGTGCCAGCTCACCGCGAAGGGCGGGAGAACCCCTCCACTTT
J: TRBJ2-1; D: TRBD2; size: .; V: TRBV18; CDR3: CASSPGQRSSGVSEQFF; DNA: TGTGCCAGCTCACCCGGCCAGCGGTCTAGCGGGGTTTCTGAGCAGTTCTTC
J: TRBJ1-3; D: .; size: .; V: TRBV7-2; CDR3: CASSLAQAYSGNTIYF; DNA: TGTGCCAGCAGCTTAGCGCAGGCCTACTCTGGAAACACCATATATTTT
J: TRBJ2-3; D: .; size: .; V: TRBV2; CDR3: CASSGDNRVRRYF; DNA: TGTGCCAGCAGTGGAGATAACAGGGTTAGAAGGTATTTT
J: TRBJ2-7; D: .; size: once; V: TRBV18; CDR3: CASSPPGGGSYEQYF; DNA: TGTGCCAGCTCACCACCCGGGGGAGGCTCCTACGAGCAGTACTTC
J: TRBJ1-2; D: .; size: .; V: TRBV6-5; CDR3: CASSPRNRVDGYTF; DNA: TGTGCCAGCAGTCCGAGAAACAGGGTTGATGGCTACACCTTC
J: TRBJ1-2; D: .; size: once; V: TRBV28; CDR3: CASSRRGSDYGYTF; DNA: TGTGCCAGCAGCCGCAGGGGATCAGACTATGGCTACACCTTC
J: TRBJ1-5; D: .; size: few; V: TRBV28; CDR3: CASTGVRARNQPQHF; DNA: TGTGCCAGCACAGGGGTAAGAGCGCGCAATCAGCCCCAGCATTTT
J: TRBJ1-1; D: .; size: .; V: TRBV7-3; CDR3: CASSSGGSNTEAFF; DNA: TGTGCCAGCAGCTCAGGCGGCTCGAACACTGAAGCTTTCTTT
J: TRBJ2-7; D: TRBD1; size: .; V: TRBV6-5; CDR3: CASSSGTEYEQYF; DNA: TGTGCCAGCAGTTCCGGGACAGAGTACGAGCAGTACTTC
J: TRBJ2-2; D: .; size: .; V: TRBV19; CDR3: CASLPRRFPGELFF; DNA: TGTGCCAGCCTTCCCAGGAGGTTTCCCGGGGAGCTGTTTTTT
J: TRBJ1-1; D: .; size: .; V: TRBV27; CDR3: CASSPRSSPEAFF; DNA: TGTGCCAGCAGTCCCCGGTCATCTCCTGAAGCTTTCTTT
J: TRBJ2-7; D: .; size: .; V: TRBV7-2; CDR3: CASSFYPRDTHEQYF; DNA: TGTGCCAGCAGCTTTTACCCCAGGGATACCCACGAGCAGTACTTC
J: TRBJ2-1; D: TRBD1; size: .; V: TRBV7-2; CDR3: CASSPRQGANEQFF; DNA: TGTGCCAGCAGCCCTCGACAGGGGGCAAATGAGCAGTTCTTC
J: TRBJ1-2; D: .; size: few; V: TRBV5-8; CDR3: CASSLAPLNYGYTF; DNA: TGTGCCAGCAGCTTGGCCCCATTAAACTATGGCTACACCTTC
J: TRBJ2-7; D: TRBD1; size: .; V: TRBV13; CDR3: CASSLRTGQNEQYF; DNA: TGTGCCAGCAGCCTCAGGACAGGGCAGAACGAGCAGTACTTC
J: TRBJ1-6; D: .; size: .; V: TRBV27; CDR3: CASSFIRGVQNSPLHF; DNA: TGTGCCAGCAGTTTTATTAGAGGGGTACAAAATTCACCCCTCCACTTT
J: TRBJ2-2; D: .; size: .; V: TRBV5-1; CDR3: CASSPAGTPGELFF; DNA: TGCGCCAGCAGCCCGGCCGGGACGCCAGGGGAGCTGTTTTTT
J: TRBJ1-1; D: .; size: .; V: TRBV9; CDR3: CASSVGPSGSNTEAFF; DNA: TGTGCCAGCAGCGTAGGCCCCTCCGGCTCCAACACTGAAGCTTTCTTT
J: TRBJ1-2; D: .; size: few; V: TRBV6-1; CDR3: CASSEPGNYGYTF; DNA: TGTGCCAGCAGTGAACCGGGAAACTATGGCTACACCTTC
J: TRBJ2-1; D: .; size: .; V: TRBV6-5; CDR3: CASSYSTRRYNEQFF; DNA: TGTGCCAGCAGTTACTCGACTCGACGCTACAATGAGCAGTTCTTC
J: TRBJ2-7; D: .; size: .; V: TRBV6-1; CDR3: CASSDDGSSYEQYF; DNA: TGTGCCAGCAGTGACGACGGAAGCTCCTACGAGCAGTACTTC
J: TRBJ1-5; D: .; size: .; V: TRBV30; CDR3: CAWSLGINQPQHF; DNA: TGTGCCTGGAGTCTAGGGATCAATCAGCCCCAGCATTTT
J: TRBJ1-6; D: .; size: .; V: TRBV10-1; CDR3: CASREGPGVSYNSPLHF; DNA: TGCGCCAGCAGGGAGGGTCCGGGAGTCTCCTATAATTCACCCCTCCACTTT
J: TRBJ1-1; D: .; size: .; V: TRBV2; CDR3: CASSAERNTEAFF; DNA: TGTGCCAGCAGTGCCGAGCGGAACACTGAAGCTTTCTTT
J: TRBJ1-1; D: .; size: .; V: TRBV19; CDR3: CASSPTVGVTEAFF; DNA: TGTGCCAGTAGTCCCACAGTTGGGGTCACTGAAGCTTTCTTT
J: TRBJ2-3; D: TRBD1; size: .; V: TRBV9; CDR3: CASSVTGGEEDTQYF; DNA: TGTGCCAGCAGCGTCACAGGGGGCGAGGAAGATACGCAGTATTTT
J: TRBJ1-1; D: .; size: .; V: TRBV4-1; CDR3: CASSPGVAEAFF; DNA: TGCGCCAGCAGCCCAGGGGTAGCTGAAGCTTTCTTT
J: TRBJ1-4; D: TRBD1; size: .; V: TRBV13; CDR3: CASSLGTGANEKLFF; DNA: TGTGCCAGCAGCTTAGGGACAGGGGCAAATGAAAAACTGTTTTTT
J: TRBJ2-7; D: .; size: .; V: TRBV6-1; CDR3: CASSDTKNENWPLSYEQYF; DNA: TGTGCCAGCAGTGACACGAAAAATGAAAACTGGCCCCTTTCCTACGAGCAGTACTTC